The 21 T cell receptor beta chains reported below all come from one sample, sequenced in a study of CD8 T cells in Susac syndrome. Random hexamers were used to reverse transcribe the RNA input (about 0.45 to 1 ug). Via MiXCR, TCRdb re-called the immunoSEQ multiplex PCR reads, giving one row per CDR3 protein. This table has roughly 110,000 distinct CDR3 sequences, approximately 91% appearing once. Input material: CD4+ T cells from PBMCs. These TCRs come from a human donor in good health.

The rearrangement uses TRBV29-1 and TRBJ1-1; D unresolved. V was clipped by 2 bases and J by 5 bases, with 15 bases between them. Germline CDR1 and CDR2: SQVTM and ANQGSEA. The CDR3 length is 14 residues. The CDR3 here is CSVERFTGGTEAFF. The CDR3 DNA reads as TGCAGCGTTGAACGATTTACGGGCGGGACTGAAGCTTTCTTT.

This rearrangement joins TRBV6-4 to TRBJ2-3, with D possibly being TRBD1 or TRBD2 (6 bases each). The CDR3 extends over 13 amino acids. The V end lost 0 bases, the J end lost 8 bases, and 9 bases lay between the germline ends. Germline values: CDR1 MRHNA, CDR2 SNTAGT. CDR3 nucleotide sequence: TGTGCCAGCAGTGACTCGGGGGGCTTTACGCAGTATTTT. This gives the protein CASSDSGGFTQYF.

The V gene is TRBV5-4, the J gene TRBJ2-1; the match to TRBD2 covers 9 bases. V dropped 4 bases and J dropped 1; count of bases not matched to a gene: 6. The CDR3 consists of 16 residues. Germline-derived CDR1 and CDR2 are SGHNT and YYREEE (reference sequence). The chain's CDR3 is CASSRSGRLSYNEQFF. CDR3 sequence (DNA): TGTGCCAGCAGCCGGAGCGGGAGGTTATCCTACAATGAGCAGTTCTTC.

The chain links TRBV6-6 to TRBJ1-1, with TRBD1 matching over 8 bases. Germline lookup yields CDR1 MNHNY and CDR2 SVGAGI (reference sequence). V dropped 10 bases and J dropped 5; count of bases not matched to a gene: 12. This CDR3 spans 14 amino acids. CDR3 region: CATQGQGRLTEAFF. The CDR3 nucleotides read TGTGCCACCCAAGGACAGGGTCGCCTTACTGAAGCTTTCTTT.

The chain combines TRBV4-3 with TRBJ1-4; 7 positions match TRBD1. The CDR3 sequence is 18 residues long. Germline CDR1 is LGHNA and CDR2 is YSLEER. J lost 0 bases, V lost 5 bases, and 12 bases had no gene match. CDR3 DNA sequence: TGCGCCAGCAGCAAGACAGGGACCGGCTTTTCAACTAATGAAAAACTGTTTTTT. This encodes CASSKTGTGFSTNEKLFF.

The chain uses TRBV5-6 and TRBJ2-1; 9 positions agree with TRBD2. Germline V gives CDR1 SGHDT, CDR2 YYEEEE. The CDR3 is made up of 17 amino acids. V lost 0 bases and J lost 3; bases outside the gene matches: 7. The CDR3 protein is CASSLALGGRDYNEQFF. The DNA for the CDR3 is TGTGCCAGCAGCTTGGCTCTGGGCGGGAGGGACTACAATGAGCAGTTCTTC.

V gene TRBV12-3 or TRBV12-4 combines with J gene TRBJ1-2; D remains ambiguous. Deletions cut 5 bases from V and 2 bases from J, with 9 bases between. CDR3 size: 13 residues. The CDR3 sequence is CASSPYQNYGYTF. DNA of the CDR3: TGTGCCAGCAGTCCTTACCAGAACTATGGCTACACCTTC.

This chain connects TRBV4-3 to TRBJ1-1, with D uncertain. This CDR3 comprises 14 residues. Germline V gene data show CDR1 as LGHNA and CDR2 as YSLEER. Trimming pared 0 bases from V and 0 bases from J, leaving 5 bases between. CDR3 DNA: TGCGCCAGCAGCCAAGATTCGGTGAACACTGAAGCTTTCTTT. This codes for CASSQDSVNTEAFF.

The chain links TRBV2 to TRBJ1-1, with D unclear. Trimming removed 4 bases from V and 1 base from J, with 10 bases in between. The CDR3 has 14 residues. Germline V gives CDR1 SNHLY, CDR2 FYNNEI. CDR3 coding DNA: TGTGCCAGCAGTGCCGTAGGGCAGAACACTGAAGCTTTCTTT. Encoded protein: CASSAVGQNTEAFF.

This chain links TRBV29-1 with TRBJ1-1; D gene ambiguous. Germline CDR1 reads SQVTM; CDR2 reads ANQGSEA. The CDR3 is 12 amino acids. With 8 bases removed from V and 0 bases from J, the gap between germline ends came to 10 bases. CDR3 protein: CSSAAVNTEAFF. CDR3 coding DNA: TGCAGCTCCGCGGCAGTGAACACTGAAGCTTTCTTT.

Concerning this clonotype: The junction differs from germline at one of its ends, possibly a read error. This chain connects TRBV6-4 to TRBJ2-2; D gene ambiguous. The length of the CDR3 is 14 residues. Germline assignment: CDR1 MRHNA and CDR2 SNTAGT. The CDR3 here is CVSSRYSNTGELFF. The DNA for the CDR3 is TGTGTCAGCAGCCGGTACAGTAACACCGGGGAGCTGTTTTTT.

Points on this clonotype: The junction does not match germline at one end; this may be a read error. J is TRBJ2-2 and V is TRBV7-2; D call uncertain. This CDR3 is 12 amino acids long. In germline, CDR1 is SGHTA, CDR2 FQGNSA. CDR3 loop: CASSLRTGELFF. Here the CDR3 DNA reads TGCGCCAGCAGCTTAAGAACCGGGGAGCTGTTTTTT.

CDR3 protein: CASSAGTPGELFF. CDR3 DNA sequence: TGTGCCAGTAGTGCCGGGACCCCCGGGGAGCTGTTTTTT. The chain combines TRBV19 with TRBJ2-2, with D tentatively TRBD1 or TRBD2 (5 bases each). CDR1 is LNHDA and CDR2 is SQIVND in the germline V gene (reference sequence). The CDR3 spans 13 residues. Deletions cut 5 bases from V and 6 bases from J, with 10 bases between.

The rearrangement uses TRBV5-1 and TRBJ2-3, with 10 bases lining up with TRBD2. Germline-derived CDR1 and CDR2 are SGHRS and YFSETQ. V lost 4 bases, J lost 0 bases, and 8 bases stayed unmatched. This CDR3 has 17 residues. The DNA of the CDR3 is TGCGCCAGCAGCCCTAGCGGGAGAGCGTGGAGCACAGATACGCAGTATTTT. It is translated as CASSPSGRAWSTDTQYF.

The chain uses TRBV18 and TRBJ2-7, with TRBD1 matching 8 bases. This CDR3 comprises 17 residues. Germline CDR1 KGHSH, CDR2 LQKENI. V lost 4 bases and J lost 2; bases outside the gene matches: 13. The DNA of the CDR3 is TGTGCCAGCTCACTGACCTTCGGGCAGGGGGCTCCCTACGAGCAGTACTTC. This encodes CASSLTFGQGAPYEQYF.

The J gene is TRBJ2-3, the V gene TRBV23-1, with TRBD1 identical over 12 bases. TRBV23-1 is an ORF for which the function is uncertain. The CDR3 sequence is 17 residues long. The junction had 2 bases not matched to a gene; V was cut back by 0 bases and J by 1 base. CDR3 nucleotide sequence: TGCGCCAGCAGTCAATCGGGACAGGGGGCCGGCACAGATACGCAGTATTTT. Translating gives CASSQSGQGAGTDTQYF.

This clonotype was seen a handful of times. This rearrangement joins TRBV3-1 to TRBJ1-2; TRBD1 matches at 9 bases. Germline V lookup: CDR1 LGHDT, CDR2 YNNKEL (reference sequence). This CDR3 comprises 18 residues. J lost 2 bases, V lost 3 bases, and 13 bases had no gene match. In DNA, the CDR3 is TGTGCCAGCAGCCATCTCCCTCCCGGACAGGGGAACAACTATGGCTACACCTTC. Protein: CASSHLPPGQGNNYGYTF.

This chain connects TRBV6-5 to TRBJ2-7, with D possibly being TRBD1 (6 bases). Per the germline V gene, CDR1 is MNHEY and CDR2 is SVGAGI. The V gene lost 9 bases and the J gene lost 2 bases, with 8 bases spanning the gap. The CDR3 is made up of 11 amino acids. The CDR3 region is CASGQTYEQYF. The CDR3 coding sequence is TGTGCCAGTGGACAGACCTACGAGCAGTACTTC.

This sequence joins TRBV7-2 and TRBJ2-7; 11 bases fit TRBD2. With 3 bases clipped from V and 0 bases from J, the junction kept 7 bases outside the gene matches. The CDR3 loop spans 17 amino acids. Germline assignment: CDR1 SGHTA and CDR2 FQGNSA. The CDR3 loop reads CASSLDGLAGPSYEQYF. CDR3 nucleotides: TGTGCCAGCAGCTTGGACGGACTAGCGGGTCCCTCCTACGAGCAGTACTTC.

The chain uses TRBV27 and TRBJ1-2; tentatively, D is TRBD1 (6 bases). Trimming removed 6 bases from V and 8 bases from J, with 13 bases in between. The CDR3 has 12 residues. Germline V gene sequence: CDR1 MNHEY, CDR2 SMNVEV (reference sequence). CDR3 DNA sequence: TGTGCCAGCAGCGACAGGTGGGGCGGCTACACCTTC. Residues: CASSDRWGGYTF.

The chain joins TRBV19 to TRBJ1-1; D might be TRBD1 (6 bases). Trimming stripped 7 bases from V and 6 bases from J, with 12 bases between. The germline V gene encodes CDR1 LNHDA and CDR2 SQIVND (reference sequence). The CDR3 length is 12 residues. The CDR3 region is CASKTRTAEAFF. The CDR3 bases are TGTGCCAGTAAGACCCGGACAGCTGAAGCTTTCTTT.